This entry lists 15 T cell receptor beta chains sequenced from one sample in a study of T cells after yellow fever vaccination. Each CDR3 protein gets one entry after TCRdb re-called the 5' RACE reads with MiXCR. The sample shows roughly 85,000 distinct CDR3 sequences, about an eighth of them seen only once. The sample in question was CD8+ T cells not binding an NS4B(214-222) dextramer, sorted from PBMCs, obtained less than 25 days after the first yellow fever vaccination. These receptors came from a man between 18 and 29 years old who received the YFV17D yellow fever vaccine.

The table lists this clonotype with many counts. The chain links TRBV5-1 to TRBJ2-3; possible D gene TRBD2, 5 bases. Germline V gene data show CDR1 as SGHRS and CDR2 as YFSETQ. The V and J ends lost 0 bases and 5 bases respectively, with 10 bases between them. This CDR3 comprises 14 residues. The chain's CDR3 is CASSLGLARDTQYF. The DNA of the CDR3 is TGCGCCAGCAGCTTGGGGCTAGCAAGAGATACGCAGTATTTT. Together with reference TRBV5-1 and TRBJ2-3, the CDR3 gives the full variable domain: KAGVTQTPRYLIKTRGQQVTLSCSPISGHRSVSWYQQTPGQGLQFLFEYFSETQRNKGNFPGRFSGRQFSNSRSEMNVSTLELGDSALYLCASSLGLARDTQYFGPGTRLTVL.

The chain employs TRBV6-1 and TRBJ2-3, with unresolved D. CDR1 and CDR2 from the germline V gene are MNHNS and SASEGT. The germline V and J ends were trimmed by 5 bases and 5 bases, with 14 bases remaining between them. This CDR3 region has 14 residues. As DNA, the CDR3 is TGTGCCAGCAGTCAATGGATGGGTGGAGATACGCAGTATTTT. This gives the protein CASSQWMGGDTQYF.

V gene TRBV29-1 combines with J gene TRBJ2-5, with D possibly called TRBD1 or TRBD2 (5 bases each). This CDR3 spans 14 amino acids. V lost 2 bases and J 2 bases, leaving 12 bases between the germline ends. Germline V gene sequence: CDR1 SQVTM, CDR2 ANQGSEA. CDR3 bases: TGCAGCGTTGAAACTCTGGGGGATCAAGAGACCCAGTACTTC. It is translated as CSVETLGDQETQYF.

The chain employs TRBV7-2 and TRBJ2-3, with D tentatively TRBD2 (6 bases). Trimming took off 5 bases at V and 1 base at J, with 13 bases between the two ends. CDR1 and CDR2 from the germline V gene are SGHTA and FQGNSA. The CDR3 has 15 amino acids. The CDR3 coding sequence is TGTGCCAGCAGCAAATGGGACTCGCGCACAGATACGCAGTATTTT. This sequence encodes CASSKWDSRTDTQYF.

The chain combines TRBV12-3 or TRBV12-4 with TRBJ2-3; D not resolved. Trimming took 9 bases from V and 6 from J, leaving 19 bases between them. CDR3 length: 14 amino acids. The CDR3 DNA is TGTGCCAGTCCGTTGGCCGGGTCTCCGGATACGCAGTATTTT. This sequence encodes CASPLAGSPDTQYF.

This clonotype has a count of ten or more. The chain couples TRBV7-3 to TRBJ2-2; D gene ambiguous. V was pared by 5 bases and J by 3 bases, with 19 bases between. The V gene's germline CDR1 is SGHTA and CDR2 FQGTGA. CDR3 length equals 17 residues. This CDR3 reads CASSPPNVDRHTGELFF. The CDR3 bases are TGTGCCAGCAGCCCCCCCAATGTGGACCGTCACACCGGGGAGCTGTTTTTT.

The chain couples TRBV12-3 or TRBV12-4 to TRBJ2-7; D is unclear. This CDR3 is 14 amino acids long. V was cut by 5 bases and J by 1 base, with 12 bases left in between. This CDR3 is CASSRSGRSYEQYV. The CDR3 nucleotides read TGTGCCAGCAGTCGCTCTGGGCGATCCTACGAGCAGTACGTC.

This clonotype turned up a few times. This chain connects TRBV20-1 to TRBJ2-3; D might be TRBD1 (5 bases). Germline-derived CDR1 and CDR2 are DFQATT and SNEGSKA (reference sequence). The CDR3 extends over 15 amino acids. V lost 0 bases, J lost 2 bases, and 12 bases lay in between. The CDR3 DNA is TGCAGTGCTAGAGATCGGCCAGGGAACACAGATACGCAGTATTTT. It yields the protein CSARDRPGNTDTQYF.

The chain joins TRBV6-2 or TRBV6-3 to TRBJ2-1, with D possibly being TRBD2 (5 bases). The CDR3 is 14 amino acids. V lost 7 bases to trimming and J lost 3 bases, with 13 bases between them. The V gene's germline CDR1 is MNHEY and CDR2 SVGEGT. The CDR3 region has the DNA TGTGCCAGCAATATGGGCGGGCTCTACAATGAGCAGTTCTTC. Translated: CASNMGGLYNEQFF.

This clonotype has only a few counts. The CDR3: CASSWLAGGKHNEQFF. The CDR3 region has the DNA TGTGCCAGCAGCTGGCTAGCGGGGGGCAAACACAATGAGCAGTTCTTC. The rearrangement joins TRBV7-2 to TRBJ2-1; 11 bases align to TRBD2. The CDR3 sequence is 16 residues long. V shed 4 bases and J 5 bases; nucleotides not matched to a gene: 7. Germline lookup yields CDR1 SGHTA and CDR2 FQGNSA.

This clonotype was counted a few times. The chain carries TRBV7-6 and TRBJ2-1; 13 nucleotides align to TRBD2. Trimming at V came to 5 bases and at J to 0 bases, leaving 10 bases not matched to a gene. The CDR3 contains 19 residues. Germline loops: CDR1 SGHVS, CDR2 FNYEAQ. The DNA of the CDR3 is TGTGCCAGCAGCCCGGTGGGACTAGCGGGGTATAGCTCCTACAATGAGCAGTTCTTC. Its translation is CASSPVGLAGYSSYNEQFF. Using reference TRBV7-6 and TRBJ2-1 for the parts outside the CDR3, the full variable domain is GAGVSQSPRYKVTKRGQDVALRCDPISGHVSLYWYRQALGQGPEFLTYFNYEAQQDKSGLPNDRFSAERPEGSISTLTIQRTEQRDSAMYRCASSPVGLAGYSSYNEQFFGPGTRLTVL.

In nucleotides, the CDR3 is TGCAGCGTTAATGGCGGGGGGTCACGGATCCAAGAGACCCAGTACTTC. Translation gives CSVNGGGSRIQETQYF. V gene TRBV29-1 combines with J gene TRBJ2-5; 8 bases fit TRBD2. In germline, CDR1 is SQVTM, CDR2 ANQGSEA. The CDR3 contains 16 residues. V was clipped by 5 bases and J by 1 base; unmatched bases: 12. The full variable domain, completed using reference TRBV29-1 and TRBJ2-5, is SAVISQKPSRDICQRGTSLTIQCQVDSQVTMMFWYRQQPGQSLTLIATANQGSEATYESGFVIDKFPISRPNLTFSTLTVSNMSPEDSSIYLCSVNGGGSRIQETQYFGPGTRLLVL.

The gene calls are TRBV6-2 or TRBV6-3 and TRBJ2-3, with D possibly being TRBD1 (5 bases). Trimming removed 1 base from V and 1 base from J, with 9 bases in between. The length of the CDR3 is 15 residues. Germline values: CDR1 MNHEY, CDR2 SVGEGT. The CDR3 region has the DNA TGTGCCAGCAGTTACTTAGGACAAGGCACAGATACGCAGTATTTT. Protein product: CASSYLGQGTDTQYF.

The rearrangement joins TRBV3-1 to TRBJ2-5, with 7 bases fitting TRBD2. The CDR3 runs 16 residues. The V gene end was trimmed by 8 bases and the J gene end by 4 bases; junction bases not matched to a gene: 16. Germline V CDR1 and CDR2: LGHDT, YNNKEL (reference sequence). For the CDR3, the DNA is TGTGCCAGCTTCCCCCGTTCGGGGGGTCCGTCAGAGACCCAGTACTTC. This encodes CASFPRSGGPSETQYF.

This clonotype has ten or more counts. The V and J genes are TRBV12-3 or TRBV12-4 and TRBJ2-7; TRBD1 or TRBD2 may be the D gene (5 bases each). Trimming took off 5 bases at V and 4 bases at J, with 18 bases between the two ends. This CDR3 spans 15 amino acids. This CDR3 is CASSPTGDPNYEQYF. For the CDR3, the DNA is TGTGCCAGCAGTCCTACCGGGGACCCGAATTACGAGCAGTACTTC.